The source of this T cell receptor beta chain is a study of human thymus T cells. Study-level findings and limits: Biased V and J segment usage appeared in thymus and peripheral blood.

Resected material from corrective heart surgery provided the thymus tissue analysed. Trimming shortened V by 8 bases and J by 5 bases, and 13 bases separated the two germline ends. The CDR3 runs 12 residues. Per the germline V gene, CDR1 is MNHEY and CDR2 is SMNVEV (reference sequence). To note about this clone: Its cognate antigen is unknown.

TCRdb keeps only in-frame clones here, not all; method: immunoSEQ multiplex PCR. The sample includes about 78,000 clones, 90% to 97% of them seen just once. The sequenced sample consisted of thymus tissue. V gene TRBV27 combines with J gene TRBJ2-7, with D perhaps matching TRBD2 (5 bases). This TCR derives from a boy less than two years old with a congenital heart defect but otherwise immunologically healthy. The CDR3 DNA follows: TGTGCCAGCCACCGAGGGTTCCACGAGCAGTACTTC. It specifies CASHRGFHEQYF.